What follows is one TCR beta chain and its context. Its antigen is unidentified. After skipping T cell sorting, the authors isolated total RNA from whole blood. The UMIs carried a 6-nucleotide sample barcode, and they were added by template switching. TCRdb reworked the 5' RACE reads into one entry per CDR3 protein, no DNA. The sample has 400,000 to 500,000 distinct CDR3 sequences. This sample was taken from a study of monozygotic twins with inflammatory bowel disease. The study's findings and limits: IBD patients shared fewer clonotypes with other individuals than healthy twins, especially patients with disease activity signs.

CDR1 SGHDT and CDR2 YYEEEE come from the germline V gene. The CDR3 is made up of 16 amino acids. Specimen: blood. V is TRBV5-6 and J is TRBJ1-2; TCRdb names TRBD1, which stays unverified in the absence of DNA. This clonotype was obtained from a human donor with ulcerative colitis or Crohn's disease, or a healthy co-twin of an affected twin (not recorded which). This CDR3 reads CASSLLRDRVMDGYTF. Combining the CDR3 with reference TRBV5-6 and TRBJ1-2 gives the whole variable domain DAGVTQSPTHLIKTRGQQVTLRCSPKSGHDTVSWYQQALGQGPQFIFQYYEEEERQRGNFPDRFSGHQFPNYSSELNVNALLLGDSALYLCASSLLRDRVMDGYTFGSGTRLTVV.